The TCR beta chain under discussion was sequenced for a study of cytomegalovirus exposure and HLA in healthy donors. Germline values: CDR1 MNHEY, CDR2 SVGAGI. CDR3 length: 13 amino acids. Trimming took 9 bases from V and 6 from J; bases not matched to a gene: 4. Both 60 Vbeta primers and 13 Jbeta primers went into the PCR. TCRdb's copy holds only in-frame clones and misses some; the assay was immunoSEQ multiplex PCR. The sample lists fewer than 250,000 clones, about 76% occurring once. In regard to this clone: Its antigen is not known.

Study-level points and caveats: Fewer N-insertions than the roughly 600-donor mean were reportedly shown by an Asian-associated ancestry cluster in a later analysis. Cytomegalovirus status, reportedly, was diagnosed with high specificity and sensitivity by the classifier. Several of the most significant clusters were apparently associated with common viral pathogens in a later analysis.

Sequencing input: PBMCs. The V and J genes are TRBV6-5 and TRBJ2-2; 10 positions agree with TRBD1. The receptor comes from a woman between 50 and 59 years old in good health and CMV-seronegative. CDR3 region: CASRQGASGELFF. As DNA, the CDR3 is TGTGCCAGTAGACAGGGGGCCTCCGGGGAGCTGTTTTTT.